This is a list of T cell receptor beta chains from one sample in a study of T cell responses to AZD1222 COVID-19 vaccine. TCRdb's table, derived via immunoSEQ multiplex PCR, lists solely in-frame clones and lacks some. The data hold some 150,000 clones, with over 75% observed a single time. Sequencing used peripheral blood, obtained 28 days after the second dose of the MenACWY control vaccine. The source is an adult who received the MenACWY meningococcal vaccine as a control. Both conserved end residues are part of each CDR3. D genes are given only for firm matches. The size entry is marked missing in some rows and otherwise reads once, few, many or a size class.

v_call	j_call	clone_size	d_call	cdr3_nt	cdr3_aa
TRBV21-1	TRBJ1-3	.	.	TGTGCCAGCAGCAAAGATTGCCCGGGAGGAGGAAACACCATATATTTT	CASSKDCPGGGNTIYF
TRBV7-8	TRBJ2-1	few	TRBD2	TGTGCCAGCAGTAGAGGTCGGGGACTACCTCCCAATGAGCAGTTCTTC	CASSRGRGLPPNEQFF
TRBV28	TRBJ2-1	.	TRBD2	TGTGCCAGCAGGAGGACTAGCGGAAGCAATGAGCAGTTCTTC	CASRRTSGSNEQFF
TRBV6-5	TRBJ1-2	once	.	TGTGCCAGCAACCTTAGTCGCTATGGCTACACCTTC	CASNLSRYGYTF
TRBV29-1	TRBJ2-3	.	.	TGCAGCGTTGGGAGTTTGGCAGATACGCAGTATTTT	CSVGSLADTQYF
TRBV6-5	TRBJ1-6	.	.	TGTGCCAGCAGCTACGAAGGCCTTAATTCACCCCTCCACTTT	CASSYEGLNSPLHF
TRBV3-1/TRBV3-2	TRBJ2-1	.	.	TGTGCCAGCAGCCGACACAACCTGTTAGTTTACAGGGAAACCTACAATGAGCAGTTCTTC	CASSRHNLLVYRETYNEQFF
TRBV18	TRBJ1-5	.	TRBD1	TGTGCCAGCTCACCACCCGAGGGACAGAGCCATCAGCCCCAACATTTT	CASSPPEGQSHQPQHF
TRBV5-6	TRBJ2-2	.	.	TGTGCCAGCAGCTTGGACAGGGGGGAGCTGTTTTTT	CASSLDRGELFF
TRBV5-1	TRBJ2-7	.	TRBD1	TGCGCCAGCAGCGTTGACAGGGGGCTTTACGAGCAGTACTTC	CASSVDRGLYEQYF
TRBV30	TRBJ1-1	few	TRBD1	TGTGCTTTCACCCAGGGGGACACTGAAGCTTTCTTT	CAFTQGDTEAFF
TRBV5-1	TRBJ2-3	.	TRBD2	TGCGCCAGCAGCTTGAAAGCTAGCGGGGGGTCCTCAGATACGCAGTATTTT	CASSLKASGGSSDTQYF
TRBV28	TRBJ2-5	.	TRBD2	TGTGCCAGCAAACTAGCGGGAGAAACAGAGACCCAGTACTTC	CASKLAGETETQYF
TRBV6-1	TRBJ1-2	.	TRBD1	TGTGCCAGCAGTGCCTCCGGGACAGGGTTAAGAAGAGCTGGCTACACCTTC	CASSASGTGLRRAGYTF
TRBV19	TRBJ2-2	.	TRBD2	TGTGCCAGTAGCGAGGGACTAGCGGGATACACCGGGGAGCTGTTTTTT	CASSEGLAGYTGELFF
TRBV27	TRBJ2-3	.	TRBD2	TGTGCCAGCACCCCTCGTTTAGCAGGACTAGCGGGAATTTCTAGCACAGATACGCAGTATTTT	CASTPRLAGLAGISSTDTQYF
TRBV12-3/TRBV12-4	TRBJ1-2	.	TRBD1	TGTGCCAGCAGTCCGAGGGGGCGCGATGGCTACACCTTC	CASSPRGRDGYTF
TRBV19	TRBJ1-6	.	TRBD1	TGTGCCAGTAGTATTTCCAGGGGGGATAAGGATTCACCCCTCCACTTT	CASSISRGDKDSPLHF
TRBV7-8	TRBJ1-1	.	.	TGTGCCAGCAGCTTAGTAGGAGCTTCCCCCGTGGGTAACTCAGCTTTCTTT	CASSLVGASPVGNSAFF
TRBV18	TRBJ1-1	.	.	TGTGCCAGCCGACAAATGAACACTGAAGCTTTCTTT	CASRQMNTEAFF
TRBV7-3	TRBJ1-2	.	.	TGTGCCAGCAGCTTAAATGGGGGGCTAGATGGCTACACCTTC	CASSLNGGLDGYTF
TRBV30	TRBJ1-5	.	TRBD1	TGTGCCTGGGCCAGACAGGGCCTTCAGCCCCAGCATTTT	CAWARQGLQPQHF
TRBV4-1	TRBJ1-5	.	.	TGCGCCAGCAGCCAAGATGTCCAGGGACCCAATCAGCCCCAGCATTTT	CASSQDVQGPNQPQHF
TRBV19	TRBJ2-2	.	TRBD1	TGTGCCAGTAGTACACGGATAGGGGGCGAGACCGGGGAGCTGTTTTTT	CASSTRIGGETGELFF
TRBV7-9	TRBJ1-2	.	.	TGTGCCAGCAGATCCCCCCGGGACCAGAAAGGCTACACCTTC	CASRSPRDQKGYTF
TRBV6-5	TRBJ2-5	.	TRBD2	TGTGCCAGCATTCCACGCGGGGGAAGAGAGACCCAGTACTTC	CASIPRGGRETQYF
TRBV2	TRBJ1-1	.	.	TGTGCCAGCACGGTGAGGACTGAAGCTTTCTTT	CASTVRTEAFF
TRBV11-1	TRBJ2-1	.	TRBD2	TGTGCCAGCAGCTTATTACTAGCGGTTTACAATGAGCAGTTCTTC	CASSLLLAVYNEQFF
TRBV6-1	TRBJ2-3	.	TRBD2	TGTGCCAGCAGTGATCTAGCGGGAGCTCCAGATACGCAGTATTTT	CASSDLAGAPDTQYF
TRBV4-1	TRBJ1-1	.	.	TGCGCCAGCAGCCAAGCTCCCCGGGTCCGCAACACTGAAGCTTTCTTT	CASSQAPRVRNTEAFF
TRBV12-3/TRBV12-4	TRBJ2-7	.	.	TGTGCCAGCAGTATGGCCGGAGACGAGCAGTACTTC	CASSMAGDEQYF
TRBV3-1/TRBV3-2	TRBJ1-5	.	TRBD1	TGTGCCAGCAGCCACAAGGGTTTACAGGGACAGCAGCCCCAGCATTTT	CASSHKGLQGQQPQHF
TRBV15	TRBJ1-2	.	.	TGTGCCACCAGGGTAGGGGGGGCTGGCGACTATGGCTACACCTTC	CATRVGGAGDYGYTF
TRBV6-5	TRBJ1-2	.	.	TGTGCCAGCAGGGGGACATCCCGTTCTAACTATGGCTACACCTTC	CASRGTSRSNYGYTF
TRBV19	TRBJ2-2	.	TRBD2	TGTGCCAGTAGTCCCGGGACTAGCGGGAGTGGGCTGTTTTTT	CASSPGTSGSGLFF
TRBV10-3	TRBJ2-1	.	TRBD2	TGTGCCACGGAGGGGACTAGCGGGACCTACAATGAGCAGTTCTTC	CATEGTSGTYNEQFF
TRBV7-3	TRBJ2-5	.	TRBD2	TGTGCCAGCAGCAAGACTAGCGGCAAAGAGACCCAGTACTTC	CASSKTSGKETQYF
TRBV12-5	TRBJ2-1	.	.	TGTGCTAGTGGTTTGGTAAGTAAAAATTCTCCTAATGAGCAGTTCTTC	CASGLVSKNSPNEQFF
TRBV6-2/TRBV6-3	TRBJ2-6	.	.	TGTGCCAGCAGTCGACTGAACTCCGGGGCCAACGTCCTGACTTTC	CASSRLNSGANVLTF
TRBV7-2	TRBJ2-4	once	.	TGTGCCAGCAGCTTAGATAGGGTGCGGGGTTTCAACATTCAGTACTTC	CASSLDRVRGFNIQYF
TRBV2	TRBJ1-1	.	.	TGTGCCAGCAGCGAACAGGGTAGAGCTGAAGCTTTCTTT	CASSEQGRAEAFF
TRBV7-9	TRBJ1-5	.	TRBD1	TGTGCCAGCAGCTTGGGACAGGGGGACCAGCCCCAGCATTTT	CASSLGQGDQPQHF
TRBV5-1	TRBJ2-7	once	.	TGCGCCAGCAGCTTGCACAGCTCCTACGAGCAGTACTTC	CASSLHSSYEQYF
TRBV19	TRBJ1-2	.	.	TGTGCCAGTAGTATAGTGGGAGCTAACTATGGCTACACCTTC	CASSIVGANYGYTF
TRBV3-1/TRBV3-2	TRBJ1-1	.	TRBD1	TGTGCCAGCAGCCGCCGACAGGGTTGGGCCCCTGAAGCTTTCTTT	CASSRRQGWAPEAFF
TRBV28	TRBJ1-5	.	.	TGTGCCAGCAGTTCCCTGTTTGCAGGTCAGCCCCAGCATTTT	CASSSLFAGQPQHF
TRBV3-1/TRBV3-2	TRBJ1-5	.	.	TGTGCCAGCAGCCAAGATCGAGGGAATCAGCCCCAGCATTTT	CASSQDRGNQPQHF
TRBV12-3/TRBV12-4	TRBJ1-1	.	.	TGTGCCAGCAGTTCCGGACCCTCCACTGAAGCTTTCTTT	CASSSGPSTEAFF